One and the same sample provided the 6 T cell receptor beta chains below, sequenced in a study of blood T cell repertoires in COVID-19. TCRdb keeps only in-frame clones here, not all; method: immunoSEQ multiplex PCR. The profile shows about 89,000 clones, about 87% of them singletons. The sequencing sample was made of peripheral blood. The source is a man in his fifties or sixties with acute or convalescent COVID-19.

This rearrangement joins TRBV5-1 to TRBJ2-5; D perhaps matches TRBD1 (5 bases). Looked up from germline, CDR1 is SGHRS and CDR2 is YFSETQ. The CDR3 has 14 amino acids. The germline V and J ends were trimmed by 7 bases and 1 base, with 14 bases remaining between them. The CDR3 is CASRSTGPQETQYF. For the CDR3, the DNA is TGCGCCAGCCGAAGTACAGGACCCCAAGAGACCCAGTACTTC.

This clone was seen more than once but under ten times. The V and J genes are TRBV19 and TRBJ1-6; perhaps TRBD1 as D (5 bases). Germline values: CDR1 LNHDA, CDR2 SQIVND (reference sequence). Trimming removed 8 bases at V and 10 bases at J, with 15 bases between. This CDR3 is built from 13 residues. The CDR3 is CASGGGRGSPLHF. The DNA for the CDR3 is TGTGCCAGTGGGGGGGGTAGAGGCTCACCCCTCCACTTT.

The J gene is TRBJ1-4, the V gene TRBV5-1, with no clear D. The germline V gene has CDR1 SGHRS and CDR2 YFSETQ. CDR3 size: 10 residues. Between the trimmed V and J ends, which lost 7 bases and 7 bases, there was a span of 5 bases. The CDR3 is CASVSEKLFF. CDR3 bases: TGCGCCAGCGTCAGTGAAAAACTGTTTTTT.

The chain combines TRBV24-1 with TRBJ2-2; 8 nucleotides align to TRBD1. Germline V lookup: CDR1 KGHDR, CDR2 SFDVKD. The CDR3 is 17 amino acids. Trimming took 4 bases from V and 3 from J; bases not matched to a gene: 9. The CDR3 DNA reads TGTGCCACCAGTGACCATCGACAGGGGCCTCACACCGGGGAGCTGTTTTTT. Protein: CATSDHRQGPHTGELFF.

V usage is TRBV10-1 and J usage is TRBJ2-1; 8 nucleotides align to TRBD2. This CDR3 spans 15 amino acids. With 0 bases clipped from V and 7 bases from J, the junction kept 5 bases outside the gene matches. Germline CDR1 reads WNHNN; CDR2 reads SYGVQD (reference sequence). In nucleotides, the CDR3 is TGCGCCAGCAGTGAGTCCGGGAGGGGTGGGAATGAGCAGTTCTTC. Its protein is CASSESGRGGNEQFF.

CDR3: CASSPGGEYRNQPQHF. The CDR3 nucleotides are TGTGCCAGCAGCCCGGGGGGGGAGTATCGGAATCAGCCCCAGCATTTT. This chain links TRBV7-9 with TRBJ1-5, with D possibly matching TRBD1 (5 bases). V was clipped by 5 bases and J by 4 bases, with 18 bases between them. Germline CDR1 SEHNR, CDR2 FQNEAQ (reference sequence). This CDR3 is built from 16 residues.